This is a list of T cell receptor beta chains from one sample in a study of blood T cell repertoires in COVID-19. Produced via immunoSEQ multiplex PCR; TCRdb's table is partial and in-frame only. The sample has about 210,000 clones, 82% seen once; the top ten hold approximately 12%. Sequencing was done on a sample of peripheral blood. Every receptor here comes from a woman between 40 and 55 years old with acute or convalescent COVID-19. CDR3s leave out the opening cysteine and the closing phenylalanine or tryptophan.

V,CDR3
TRBV9,ASTVAGTGANVLT
TRBV27,ASSLPGLPLEQY
TRBV5-1,ASSLDFTGTEAF
TRBV7-2,ASSLDGEGSDTQY
TRBV19,ATSWGPQAQY
TRBV12-3/TRBV12-4,ASSGLAGETQY
TRBV29-1,SVDFADGYT
TRBV27,ASSLRGRGIAGNTIY
TRBV3-1/TRBV3-2,ASSRAGGEQF
TRBV27,ASSFRGARGTEAF
TRBV11-2,ASSRQGLWSTDTQY
TRBV12-3/TRBV12-4,ASSVWGPDTQY
TRBV5-6,ASSLAGTSGRASGDEQF
TRBV5-1,ASSLARVTDTQY
TRBV2,ASNKQGPATGELF
TRBV18,ASSPTGEESPLH
TRBV2,ASSDRQGESSYNSPLH
TRBV19,ASSIPGRGTGELF
TRBV7-9,ASSSTGEDGYT
TRBV7-2,ASSLVVQRDTQY
TRBV14,ASSRGVNTEAF
TRBV25-1,ASRAADRDGYT
TRBV14,ASSQDLSTGFYGYT
TRBV6-5,ASSYRPGTDTQY
TRBV5-4,ASSSQTSGDTGELF
TRBV6-5,ASSSAFSGHQPQH
TRBV5-5,AAGASGGHNEQF
TRBV12-3/TRBV12-4,ASSLVSAGELF
TRBV7-8,ASSLGGGARNEQF
TRBV30,AWSGQGVFYEQY
TRBV7-9,ASSLDRGGLAGTDTQY
TRBV6-5,ASSLSSIRNTEAF
TRBV7-2,ASSGGTGGVEQY
TRBV7-2,ASRFRPGQGGDIQY
TRBV2,ASRGGTGSYEQY
TRBV10-3,AISESRGAGGANVLT
TRBV6-2/TRBV6-3,ASSYPGNIQY
TRBV4-3,ASSQDPGTRNTIY
TRBV6-2/TRBV6-3,ASSYSWTSQETQY
TRBV7-6,ASSPASQGGGGYT
TRBV7-8,ASRRDRAQPQH
TRBV9,ASSVAAGYPYNEQF
TRBV7-6,ASSPVPGQGRVTEAF
TRBV6-1,ASSEQGPNTEAF
TRBV2,ASSYTLRTSGPDTQY
TRBV6-1,ASSEALGRGFRGMRAEAF
TRBV7-9,ASTLAGVLTGELF
TRBV3-1/TRBV3-2,ASSPRQSGETQY
TRBV4-3,ASSPDRASYNEQF
TRBV27,ASSSLVNYEQY
TRBV7-9,ASSRVTGMIEGSNQPQH
TRBV19,ASSIAPRTGGDGYT
TRBV30,AWSLLTGTEAF